The clone carrying this T cell receptor beta chain has only a few counts. Trimming removed 8 bases from V and 1 base from J, with 18 bases in between. Per the germline V gene, CDR1 is MDHEN and CDR2 is SYDVKM. CDR3 length: 17 amino acids. The entry originates in a study of identical twins. Each cDNA held unique molecular identifiers, and template switching gave it a universal primer site. TCRdb analysed the 5' RACE reads with MiXCR anew, one entry per CDR3 protein. The sample yields some 1,600,000 distinct CDR3 sequences, less than 35% seen once. The sequencing sample was made of cord blood. This rearrangement joins TRBV28 to TRBJ2-6, with D perhaps TRBD1 (6 bases). This TCR was sampled from a newborn girl in good health. CDR3 in DNA: TGTGCCAGCGGGGGCTCCATGCCGATTTCTGGGGCCAACGTCCTGACTTTC. Translating gives CASGGSMPISGANVLTF.